This entry lists 21 T cell receptor beta chains sequenced from one sample in a study of blood T cell repertoires in COVID-19. Generated by immunoSEQ multiplex PCR, the TCRdb table keeps only in-frame clones and is missing some. The table records around 140,000 clones, 85% to 90% of them present only once. Sequenced input: peripheral blood. All receptors come from a man in his fifties or sixties with active COVID-19.

This chain links TRBV6-5 with TRBJ1-5, with D perhaps matching TRBD1 (5 bases). Between the trimmed V and J ends, which lost 5 bases and 2 bases, there was a span of 7 bases. CDR3 length: 13 amino acids. From germline, CDR1 is MNHEY and CDR2 SVGAGI. Here the CDR3 reads CASSTRGNQPQHF. In DNA form, the CDR3 reads TGTGCCAGCAGTACCAGGGGCAATCAGCCCCAGCATTTT.

This clone is a singleton in its sample. CDR3 DNA sequence: TGTGCCAGCAGTTTAGCCGGGTATCCCACAGATACGCAGTATTTT. Its translation is CASSLAGYPTDTQYF. This chain joins TRBV27 and TRBJ2-3; no clear D gene. The ends were cut back, 2 bases at V and 2 bases at J, with 11 bases in the middle. The CDR3 totals 15 residues. The V gene's germline CDR1 is MNHEY and CDR2 SMNVEV (reference sequence).

This clone was recorded a few times. The chain has TRBV6-1 and TRBJ2-7, with a weak D call TRBD1 (5 bases). The V end lost 3 bases, the J end lost 3 bases, and 6 bases lay between the germline ends. Per the germline V gene, CDR1 is MNHNS and CDR2 is SASEGT. The CDR3 covers 12 residues. CDR3 amino acids: CASSEDIYEQYF. The CDR3, as DNA: TGTGCCAGCAGTGAGGACATCTACGAGCAGTACTTC.

In nucleotides, the CDR3 is TGTGCCAGCACCCTTGGCAGACATCACACTGAAGCTTTCTTT. It encodes CASTLGRHHTEAFF. The rearrangement links TRBV7-2 to TRBJ1-1; no clear D. The germline V and J ends were trimmed by 7 bases and 3 bases, with 15 bases remaining between them. This CDR3 has 14 amino acids. Looked up from germline, CDR1 is SGHTA and CDR2 is FQGNSA.

The V and J genes are TRBV7-9 and TRBJ1-1; unclear D gene. V lost 1 base and J lost 2, with 14 bases in between. The CDR3 length is 16 residues. The V gene's germline CDR1 is SEHNR and CDR2 FQNEAQ (reference sequence). CDR3 amino acids: CASSLGFAQINTEAFF. For the CDR3, the DNA is TGTGCCAGCAGCTTAGGATTTGCACAGATAAACACTGAAGCTTTCTTT.

The rearrangement links TRBV5-1 to TRBJ2-2, with TRBD1 as a possible D gene (5 bases). The CDR3 length is 17 residues. Germline CDR1 and CDR2: SGHRS and YFSETQ. V lost 3 bases, J lost 4 bases, and 19 bases lay in between. This CDR3 is CASSSQPLDIRTGELFF. The CDR3 DNA reads as TGCGCCAGCAGCTCGCAACCCCTGGACATACGCACCGGGGAGCTGTTTTTT. Drawing the rest from reference TRBV5-1 and TRBJ2-2, the complete variable domain is KAGVTQTPRYLIKTRGQQVTLSCSPISGHRSVSWYQQTPGQGLQFLFEYFSETQRNKGNFPGRFSGRQFSNSRSEMNVSTLELGDSALYLCASSSQPLDIRTGELFFGEGSRLTVL.

In its sample, this clone was seen once. The rearrangement joins TRBV28 to TRBJ1-5, with 10 bases lining up with TRBD1. Per the germline V gene, CDR1 is MDHEN and CDR2 is SYDVKM. V lost 6 bases, J lost 7 bases, and 6 bases stayed unmatched. The CDR3 is made up of 14 amino acids. The CDR3 DNA reads as TGTGCCAGCAGGGAGGGACAGGGGTTCCAGCCCCAGCATTTT. Translated: CASREGQGFQPQHF.

The chain is built from TRBV6-2 or TRBV6-3 and TRBJ2-7; no clear D gene. This CDR3 contains 13 residues. Germline V lookup: CDR1 MNHEY, CDR2 SVGEGT. V was shortened by 5 bases and J by 1 base, with 9 bases between the two germline ends. For the CDR3, the DNA is TGTGCCAGCAGTAAACAAAGATCCTACGAGCAGTACTTC. Its protein product is CASSKQRSYEQYF.

The chain combines TRBV19 with TRBJ2-3; 8 bases are a match to TRBD1. CDR3 length equals 14 residues. Germline CDR1 and CDR2: LNHDA and SQIVND (reference sequence). V was clipped by 5 bases and J by 5 bases; unmatched bases: 6. CDR3 amino acids: CASSRQGFEDTQYF. The CDR3 coding sequence is TGTGCCAGTAGTCGACAGGGGTTTGAAGATACGCAGTATTTT. Combining the CDR3 with reference TRBV19 and TRBJ2-3 gives the whole variable domain DGGITQSPKYLFRKEGQNVTLSCEQNLNHDAMYWYRQDPGQGLRLIYYSQIVNDFQKGDIAEGYSVSREKKESFPLTVTSAQKNPTAFYLCASSRQGFEDTQYFGPGTRLTVL.

The gene calls are TRBV9 and TRBJ2-5; 8 bases map to TRBD1. The J segment lost 5 bases and the V segment lost 2 bases, leaving 8 bases of the junction unmatched. The CDR3 covers 15 residues. Germline-derived CDR1 and CDR2 are SGDLS and YYNGEE. The CDR3 spells CASSVGAGGMETQYF. CDR3 DNA sequence: TGTGCCAGCAGCGTGGGGGCAGGGGGCATGGAGACCCAGTACTTC.

This chain connects TRBV28 to TRBJ1-3, with D tentatively TRBD1 (5 bases). Per the germline V gene, CDR1 is MDHEN and CDR2 is SYDVKM. V was shortened by 6 bases and J by 0 bases, with 9 bases between the two germline ends. This CDR3 has 14 residues. CDR3 bases: TGTGCCAGCAGCCCCGGGGGCTCTGGAAACACCATATATTTT. Its protein product is CASSPGGSGNTIYF.

The chain carries TRBV6-5 and TRBJ2-5, with D possibly TRBD2 on 5 matching bases. Germline V gene sequence: CDR1 MNHEY, CDR2 SVGAGI. The CDR3 runs 14 residues. With 7 bases removed from V and 4 bases from J, the gap between germline ends came to 16 bases. The CDR3 DNA reads as TGTGCCAGCACCATAACAGCGGTCATAGAGACCCAGTACTTC. Its translation: CASTITAVIETQYF.

The chain joins TRBV11-3 to TRBJ2-5; 7 bases are a match to TRBD1. Germline V gene data show CDR1 as SGHNT and CDR2 as YENEEA. The length of the CDR3 is 13 residues. Trimming at V came to 5 bases and at J to 5 bases, leaving 5 bases not matched to a gene. Written as DNA, the CDR3 is TGTGCCAGCAGCACCGACAGGGTTGAGACCCAGTACTTC. Its translation: CASSTDRVETQYF.

In nucleotides, the CDR3 is TGTGCCAGCAGCTTAGGGGGGACATTTTATTTT. Its protein is CASSLGGTFYF. The chain is built from TRBV7-9 and TRBJ1-3; D possibly corresponds to TRBD1 (6 bases). Germline lookup yields CDR1 SEHNR and CDR2 FQNEAQ (reference sequence). The CDR3 has 11 residues. Trimming took 1 base from V and 16 from J, leaving 11 bases between them.

V usage is TRBV5-8 and J usage is TRBJ2-1, with a possible D match to TRBD2 (7 bases). Germline CDR1 and CDR2: SGHTS and YDEGEE. V was clipped by 0 bases and J by 0 bases, with 19 bases between them. The length of the CDR3 is 19 residues. CDR3 bases: TGTGCCAGCAGCTTGGTCCGTGGGGGGGGCGACTACTCCTACAATGAGCAGTTCTTC. It is translated as CASSLVRGGGDYSYNEQFF.

This chain connects TRBV5-6 to TRBJ2-2; a possible D gene is TRBD2 (5 bases). The germline gives CDR1 SGHDT, CDR2 YYEEEE. V lost 5 bases and J 6 bases, leaving 14 bases between the germline ends. The CDR3 is made up of 14 amino acids. The CDR3 protein is CASSHDGISGELFF. The CDR3 bases are TGTGCCAGCAGTCACGACGGGATCTCCGGGGAGCTGTTTTTT.

The chain uses TRBV6-5 and TRBJ1-2; no definite D call. The V gene's germline CDR1 is MNHEY and CDR2 SVGAGI. The CDR3 contains 12 residues. Trimming stripped 7 bases from V and 4 bases from J, with 10 bases between. The CDR3 loop is CASKRFRYGYTF. CDR3 nucleotide sequence: TGTGCCAGCAAACGGTTTCGCTATGGCTACACCTTC.

The chain uses TRBV29-1 and TRBJ2-1, with a tentative D call TRBD1 (5 bases). This CDR3 spans 13 amino acids. V was pared by 6 bases and J by 2 bases, with 11 bases between. Germline assignment: CDR1 SQVTM and CDR2 ANQGSEA. The CDR3 sequence is CSVRQFTYNEQFF. CDR3 in DNA: TGCAGCGTGAGACAGTTTACCTACAATGAGCAGTTCTTC.

The chain links TRBV19 to TRBJ1-2, with D possibly matching TRBD1 (6 bases). The CDR3 totals 15 residues. CDR1 and CDR2 (germline): LNHDA, SQIVND (reference sequence). Between the trimmed V and J ends, which lost 4 bases and 7 bases, there was a span of 19 bases. CDR3 in amino acids: CASSKSAGTSSGYTF. The DNA of the CDR3 is TGTGCCAGTAGTAAGTCAGCCGGGACATCGTCTGGCTACACCTTC.

The chain links TRBV21-1 to TRBJ2-3; the tabulated D call, TRBD1, remains unverified against the DNA. TRBV21-1 is a pseudogene. This CDR3 spans 14 amino acids. In DNA, the CDR3 is TGTGCCAGCAGGGGGACAGGGGCGGCAGATACGCAGTATTTT. This encodes CASRGTGAADTQYF.

This rearrangement joins TRBV6-1 to TRBJ2-6, with 9 bases aligning to TRBD1. The CDR3 loop spans 18 amino acids. The junction had 9 bases not matched to a gene; V was cut back by 4 bases and J by 2 bases. Germline CDR1 reads MNHNS; CDR2 reads SASEGT. CDR3 protein: CASSGRDRAMAGANVLTF. CDR3 nucleotides: TGTGCCAGCAGTGGCCGGGACAGGGCAATGGCTGGGGCCAACGTCCTGACTTTC.